One sample yielded the 22 T cell receptor beta chains listed below, sequenced in a study of T cells in Graves' hyperthyroidism and ophthalmopathy. The CDR3 regions of TCR beta were amplified from RNA transcripts. The HTBI primer set was used in a first-round RT-PCR of the TCR CDR3. MiXCR was run by TCRdb on the multiplex PCR reads, yielding one entry per CDR3 protein. The table records some 720,000 distinct CDR3 sequences, around 17% of them present only once. Sequenced sample: blood. These receptors originate from a man in his late teens or twenties with Graves' hyperthyroidism.

This chain links TRBV29-1 with TRBJ1-1, with a possible D match to TRBD1 (6 bases). The CDR3 runs to 11 residues. The germline V gene encodes CDR1 SQVTM and CDR2 ANQGSEA. V shed 6 bases and J shed 8 bases, with 13 bases lying between them. CDR3 amino acids: CSVPGQTEAFF. The CDR3 DNA is TGCAGCGTCCCAGGACAGACAGAAGCTTTCTTT.

Many counts were recorded for this clonotype. This chain connects TRBV7-9 to TRBJ2-5, with D hard to call. This CDR3 contains 14 residues. Germline V lookup: CDR1 SEHNR, CDR2 FQNEAQ (reference sequence). Trimming took off 6 bases at V and 7 bases at J, with 18 bases between the two ends. The CDR3 sequence is CASSFTIGLGTQYF. Written as DNA, the CDR3 is TGTGCCAGCAGTTTCACCATAGGGCTCGGGACCCAGTACTTC.

This clonotype was detected many times. The V call is TRBV7-6, the J call TRBJ2-1, with 12 nucleotides matching TRBD2. The junction had 9 bases not matched to a gene; V was cut back by 4 bases and J by 5 bases. Germline CDR1 SGHVS, CDR2 FNYEAQ. There are 17 residues in the CDR3. As DNA, the CDR3 is TGTGCCAGCAGCTCCCGGACTAGCGGGACACCCGACAATGAGCAGTTCTTC. Amino acids: CASSSRTSGTPDNEQFF.

This clonotype was seen a few times. The rearrangement links TRBV29-1 to TRBJ2-5, with D perhaps assigned TRBD1 or TRBD2 (5 bases each). V was shortened by 4 bases and J by 2 bases, with 14 bases between the two germline ends. The CDR3 contains 14 residues. Germline CDR1 and CDR2: SQVTM and ANQGSEA. CDR3 amino acids: CSVVRDGGQETQYF. CDR3 coding DNA: TGCAGCGTTGTTCGGGACGGCGGGCAAGAGACCCAGTACTTC.

In its sample, this clonotype was seen many times. The chain joins TRBV11-1 to TRBJ1-2; D is unclear. CDR3 length: 14 amino acids. V was trimmed by 5 bases and J by 8 bases, leaving 18 bases between them. CDR1 and CDR2 from the germline V gene are SGHAT and FQDESV (reference sequence). The CDR3 reads CASSPQEGNGGYTF. Here the CDR3 DNA reads TGTGCCAGCAGCCCCCAGGAGGGCAACGGGGGCTACACCTTC.

This clonotype was seen many times. The chain joins TRBV28 to TRBJ2-3; a weak D match, TRBD2 (5 bases). Trimming removed 0 bases from V and 9 bases from J, with 7 bases in between. Germline V lookup: CDR1 MDHEN, CDR2 SYDVKM. The CDR3 loop spans 12 amino acids. The CDR3 DNA sequence: TGTGCCAGCAGTTTATGGGGGAGAACGCAGTATTTT. It translates to CASSLWGRTQYF.

V usage is TRBV3-1 and J usage is TRBJ2-3; no firm D call. V shed 2 bases and J shed 5 bases, with 5 bases lying between them. CDR3 length equals 12 residues. Germline CDR1 is LGHDT and CDR2 is YNNKEL (reference sequence). The CDR3 is CASSQSIDTQYF. CDR3 DNA: TGTGCCAGCAGCCAATCAATAGATACGCAGTATTTT.

This clonotype was counted at least ten times. The rearrangement uses TRBV2 and TRBJ1-4; TRBD1 is a possible D gene (5 bases). Germline V gene data show CDR1 as SNHLY and CDR2 as FYNNEI. The CDR3 sequence is 15 residues long. V shed 4 bases and J shed 3 bases, with 12 bases lying between them. CDR3 sequence: CASSAFGGANEKLFF. DNA of the CDR3: TGTGCCAGCAGTGCCTTTGGGGGAGCTAATGAAAAACTGTTTTTT.

This clonotype was seen a few times. V gene TRBV10-3 combines with J gene TRBJ1-1, with no clear D. Trimming pared 5 bases from V and 5 bases from J, leaving 12 bases between. Germline CDR1 ENHRY, CDR2 SYGVKD. This CDR3 spans 13 amino acids. The CDR3 nucleotides read TGTGCCATCAGTAGCCCAGCGAGGACTGAAGCTTTCTTT. Protein sequence: CAISSPARTEAFF.

In its sample, this clonotype was seen a few times. The chain couples TRBV10-3 to TRBJ2-2; 8 positions match TRBD1. The germline gives CDR1 ENHRY, CDR2 SYGVKD. V shed 4 bases, J shed 5 bases, and the junction held 0 bases outside the gene matches. There are 13 residues in the CDR3. Here the CDR3 reads CAISGTGTGELFF. In DNA, the CDR3 is TGTGCCATCAGTGGGACAGGGACCGGGGAGCTGTTTTTT.

This sequence joins TRBV6-5 and TRBJ2-7; D call uncertain. V lost 2 bases, J lost 0 bases, and 20 bases lay in between. The CDR3 has 18 residues. CDR1 MNHEY and CDR2 SVGAGI come from the germline V gene. CDR3 residues: CASSYPTPGRKSSYEQYF. The CDR3 DNA reads as TGTGCCAGCAGTTACCCTACCCCCGGACGGAAGAGCTCCTACGAGCAGTACTTC.

There are a few counts of this clonotype. J is TRBJ2-7 and V is TRBV6-1; the match to TRBD1 covers 10 bases. The germline gives CDR1 MNHNS, CDR2 SASEGT. The CDR3 contains 13 residues. The ends lost 6 bases at V and 5 bases at J; junction bases unmatched: 4. The CDR3, as DNA: TGTGCCAGCAGGAGGGACAGGGGTCACGAGCAGTACTTC. It specifies CASRRDRGHEQYF.

This clonotype was found a few times. This chain uses TRBV20-1 with TRBJ2-1; 10 bases fit TRBD1. Unmatched junction bases numbered 5, after V lost 5 bases and J lost 4 bases. The CDR3 runs to 14 residues. Germline lookup yields CDR1 DFQATT and CDR2 SNEGSKA (reference sequence). The CDR3: CSARDRGRYNEQFF. DNA of the CDR3: TGCAGTGCTCGGGACAGGGGAAGATACAATGAGCAGTTCTTC.

J is TRBJ2-2 and V is TRBV4-1, with D maybe TRBD2 (6 bases). The germline V and J ends were trimmed by 0 bases and 7 bases, with 15 bases remaining between them. CDR1 and CDR2 from the germline V gene are MGHRA and YSYEKL. The CDR3 runs 16 residues. The CDR3 reads CASSQDSAGRGGELFF. The CDR3 nucleotides are TGCGCCAGCAGCCAAGATTCGGCAGGGCGGGGCGGGGAGCTGTTTTTT.

This clonotype was recorded a few times. This chain connects TRBV19 to TRBJ2-7, with TRBD2 as a possible D gene (6 bases). This CDR3 contains 16 residues. Trimming cost V 0 bases and J 1 base, with 13 bases left between them. The V gene's germline CDR1 is LNHDA and CDR2 SQIVND (reference sequence). The CDR3 reads CASSIEAGGPSYEQYF. DNA for the CDR3: TGTGCCAGTAGTATAGAAGCAGGAGGGCCGTCCTACGAGCAGTACTTC. Variable domain in full (rest from reference TRBV19 and TRBJ2-7): DGGITQSPKYLFRKEGQNVTLSCEQNLNHDAMYWYRQDPGQGLRLIYYSQIVNDFQKGDIAEGYSVSREKKESFPLTVTSAQKNPTAFYLCASSIEAGGPSYEQYFGPGTRLTVT.

This clonotype has a handful of counts. The chain employs TRBV6-1 and TRBJ2-5, with 8 bases matching TRBD2. The germline V gene has CDR1 MNHNS and CDR2 SASEGT. V trimming: 8 bases; J trimming: 5 bases; junction bases outside the gene matches: 10. The CDR3 is made up of 14 amino acids. As DNA, the CDR3 is TGTGCCAGCGCGACTAGCGTTGCTTCGGAGACCCAGTACTTC. This gives the protein CASATSVASETQYF.

This clonotype was detected ten times or more. This chain links TRBV12-3 or TRBV12-4 with TRBJ1-1; TRBD1 matches 7 bases. The CDR3 spans 11 residues. Unmatched junction bases numbered 6, after V lost 6 bases and J lost 11 bases. CDR3 amino acids: CASRLTGRAFF. For the CDR3, the DNA is TGTGCCAGCAGACTGACAGGGAGGGCTTTCTTT.

This clonotype has more than one count but fewer than ten. V and J are TRBV11-2 and TRBJ2-7, with D possibly being TRBD1 or TRBD2 (5 bases each). The CDR3 loop spans 14 amino acids. CDR1 is SGHAT and CDR2 is FQNNGV in the germline V gene. The V gene lost 5 bases and the J gene lost 4 bases, with 15 bases spanning the gap. Written as DNA, the CDR3 is TGTGCCAGCAGCCGGGCTGGGACGCCTTACGAGCAGTACTTC. It encodes CASSRAGTPYEQYF.

Concerning this clonotype itself: At one boundary the junction diverges from the germline segment, which might be a read error. The chain employs TRBV5-1 and TRBJ2-3; D is undetermined. In germline, CDR1 is SGHRS, CDR2 YFSETQ. This CDR3 comprises 14 residues. The CDR3 coding sequence is TGTCCCAGCAGCTTATCAGATAGCACAGATACGCAGTATTTT. Translated: CPSSLSDSTDTQYF.

This clonotype occurred many times. The V and J genes are TRBV18 and TRBJ1-1; D gene unclear. Trimming removed 4 bases from V and 4 bases from J, with 7 bases in between. This CDR3 comprises 12 residues. Per the germline V gene, CDR1 is KGHSH and CDR2 is LQKENI. The CDR3 DNA follows: TGTGCCAGCTCACTGATGGTCACTGAAGCTTTCTTT. Amino acid sequence: CASSLMVTEAFF.

This clonotype was recorded many times. The J gene is TRBJ2-2, the V gene TRBV30; TRBD2 is a possible D gene (5 bases). The germline V and J ends were trimmed by 2 bases and 4 bases, with 11 bases remaining between them. CDR3 size: 14 residues. CDR1 GTSNPN and CDR2 SVGIG come from the germline V gene (reference sequence). For the CDR3, the DNA is TGTGCCTGGAGTCCGGTAGGACTCACCGGGGAGCTGTTTTTT. Protein: CAWSPVGLTGELFF.

This clonotype was seen ten or more times. This sequence joins TRBV13 and TRBJ1-2; 7 nucleotides line up with TRBD1. This CDR3 region has 14 residues. J was trimmed by 5 bases and V by 5 bases; bases with no gene match: 8. Germline CDR1 PRHDT, CDR2 FYEKMQ (reference sequence). The CDR3: CASSAPDRFYGYTF. DNA for the CDR3: TGTGCCAGCAGCGCCCCGGACAGGTTTTATGGCTACACCTTC.